Listed below are T cell receptor beta chains from one sample, sequenced in a study of cytomegalovirus exposure and HLA in healthy donors. Measured with immunoSEQ multiplex PCR; TCRdb has only the in-frame clones, and not every one. The sample's table shows about 160,000 clones. The sequenced material came from PBMCs. These receptors came from a man aged 25-45 years in good health and CMV-seronegative. Both conserved end residues are trimmed from each CDR3.

V	J	CDR3
TRBV4-2	TRBJ2-2	ASSQEGAGTGELF
TRBV7-6	TRBJ2-1	ASSLARTRGSNEQF
TRBV29-1	TRBJ1-1	SVRQDTEAF
TRBV30	TRBJ2-7	AWGYRGYEQY
TRBV28	TRBJ1-2	ASSSGQGAYGYT
TRBV5-1	TRBJ1-3	ASSLQGVTGASGNTIY
TRBV5-4	TRBJ1-2	ASSLRGVLNGYT
TRBV13	TRBJ2-1	ASSRDGTSGNPNEQF
TRBV6-1	TRBJ1-1	ASRWAGNTEAF
TRBV19	TRBJ2-1	ASSIDELAGDNEQF
TRBV5-1	TRBJ1-1	ASSNRGTTTEAF
TRBV30	TRBJ1-5	AWNQGFGSNQPQH
TRBV6-6	TRBJ1-2	ASSHNGGNYGYT
TRBV7-6	TRBJ2-6	ASSLRTGTTSGANVLT
TRBV10-2	TRBJ1-4	ASSERQLNEKLF
TRBV6-1	TRBJ2-5	ASIPSGRVETQY
TRBV10-2	TRBJ1-1	ASTGGGRGSEAF
TRBV15	TRBJ2-4	ATSREIAGLAKNIQY
TRBV15	TRBJ2-2	ATSLRTVEGRELF
TRBV7-2	TRBJ2-7	ASSSPGTYEQY
TRBV18	TRBJ2-5	ASSSGTATQETQY
TRBV18	TRBJ1-4	ASSMQGNNEKLF
TRBV6-5	TRBJ1-2	ASSYSRTGGVHGYT